What follows are 31 T cell receptor beta chains derived from one specimen sequenced in a study of blood T cell repertoires in COVID-19. Clones were read by immunoSEQ multiplex PCR, and TCRdb kept only the in-frame ones, dropping some. Of 150,000 to 170,000 clones in the sample, approximately 73% were seen once. The sequenced material came from peripheral blood. These receptors were collected from a woman of 80 years or more with acute or convalescent COVID-19.

V usage is TRBV5-1 and J usage is TRBJ1-3; D is possibly TRBD1 (6 bases). The CDR3 has 15 residues. Looked up from germline, CDR1 is SGHRS and CDR2 is YFSETQ. V lost 0 bases, J lost 0 bases, and 7 bases lay in between. The CDR3 reads CASSLEDSSGNTIYF. CDR3 DNA sequence: TGCGCCAGCAGCTTGGAGGACAGCTCTGGAAACACCATATATTTT.

The genes are TRBV18 and TRBJ1-5, with 11 bases that match TRBD1. From germline, CDR1 is KGHSH and CDR2 LQKENI. The CDR3 is 15 amino acids. V was pared by 6 bases and J by 4 bases, with 5 bases of the junction left unmatched. The CDR3 is CASSPDRGPNQPQHF. The CDR3 DNA reads as TGTGCCAGCTCCCCGGACAGGGGGCCAAATCAGCCCCAGCATTTT.

This sequence joins TRBV19 and TRBJ2-7; TRBD1 might be the D (6 bases). The germline CDR1 and CDR2 sequences are LNHDA and SQIVND (reference sequence). CDR3 size: 11 residues. V was clipped by 6 bases and J by 3 bases, with 6 bases between them. This chain's CDR3 is CASRGGYEQYF. CDR3 nucleotide sequence: TGTGCCAGTAGAGGGGGCTACGAGCAGTACTTC.

The CDR3 is CAWKTGGPGYTF. The CDR3 region has the DNA TGTGCCTGGAAGACAGGGGGCCCAGGCTACACCTTC. The genes are TRBV30 and TRBJ1-2, with 10 bases matching TRBD1. The CDR3 extends over 12 amino acids. CDR1 is GTSNPN and CDR2 is SVGIG in the germline V gene (reference sequence). The trim removed 4 bases at V and 8 bases at J, leaving 4 bases unmatched.

V usage is TRBV12-3 or TRBV12-4 and J usage is TRBJ1-3; D is unresolved. Trimming pared 4 bases from V and 7 bases from J, leaving 8 bases between. This CDR3 is 12 amino acids long. CDR3 loop: CASSSAGNTIYF. Here the CDR3 DNA reads TGTGCCAGCAGTTCCGCCGGGAACACCATATATTTT.

A single count supports this clone. The genes are TRBV4-1 and TRBJ1-2; D not certain. CDR1 and CDR2 (germline): MGHRA, YSYEKL. The CDR3 covers 16 residues. Trimming shortened V by 0 bases and J by 7 bases, and 18 bases separated the two germline ends. The CDR3 DNA reads as TGCGCCAGCAGCCAAGAGGCGGGCACGGCACCTTCTGGCTACACCTTC. Protein product: CASSQEAGTAPSGYTF.

This sequence joins TRBV5-1 and TRBJ2-3, with TRBD1 as a possible D gene (7 bases). The CDR3 covers 12 residues. Per the germline V gene, CDR1 is SGHRS and CDR2 is YFSETQ. CDR3 sequence: CGVRGDTDTQYF. The CDR3 bases are TGCGGAGTCAGGGGGGACACAGATACGCAGTATTTT. The complete variable domain, with remaining parts taken from reference TRBV5-1 and TRBJ2-3, reads KAGVTQTPRYLIKTRGQQVTLSCSPISGHRSVSWYQQTPGQGLQFLFEYFSETQRNKGNFPGRFSGRQFSNSRSEMNVSTLELGDSALYLCGVRGDTDTQYFGPGTRLTVL.

This chain uses TRBV7-3 with TRBJ1-1; D call uncertain. Deletions cut 0 bases from V and 0 bases from J, with 2 bases between. This CDR3 contains 13 residues. Germline V gene sequence: CDR1 SGHTA, CDR2 FQGTGA. CDR3: CASSLTVNTEAFF. CDR3 nucleotides: TGTGCCAGCAGCTTAACCGTGAACACTGAAGCTTTCTTT.

V gene TRBV25-1 combines with J gene TRBJ2-2, with D possibly matching TRBD1 (6 bases). Between the trimmed V and J ends, which lost 7 bases and 6 bases, there was a span of 15 bases. Per the germline V gene, CDR1 is MGHDK and CDR2 is SYGVNS. CDR3 length: 14 amino acids. This CDR3 is CASMTSGVAGELFF. DNA of the CDR3: TGTGCCAGCATGACCTCAGGGGTTGCCGGGGAGCTGTTTTTT. Full variable domain (remainder filled in from reference TRBV25-1 and TRBJ2-2): EADIYQTPRYLVIGTGKKITLECSQTMGHDKMYWYQQDPGMELHLIHYSYGVNSTEKGDLSSESTVSRIRTEHFPLTLESARPSHTSQYLCASMTSGVAGELFFGEGSRLTVL.

The gene calls are TRBV4-2 and TRBJ1-5; no definite D call. Germline V gene data show CDR1 as LGHNA and CDR2 as YNFKEQ. This CDR3 is built from 18 residues. Trimming removed 0 bases from V and 1 base from J, with 16 bases in between. CDR3 loop: CASSQDRGGPESNQPQHF. The CDR3 region has the DNA TGTGCCAGCAGCCAAGATCGGGGAGGTCCGGAGAGCAATCAGCCCCAGCATTTT.

This chain joins TRBV9 and TRBJ1-2; 8 positions match TRBD1. Germline CDR1 and CDR2: SGDLS and YYNGEE. The CDR3 covers 15 residues. The trim removed 0 bases at V and 4 bases at J, leaving 5 bases unmatched. CDR3 DNA sequence: TGTGCCAGCAGCGTAGTAGATACAGGGGGCTATGGCTACACCTTC. Amino acids: CASSVVDTGGYGYTF.

Only a few counts were recorded for this clone. The DNA for the CDR3 is TGTGCCAGCAGTTTAATAGCCGGAGCTTTCTTT. Translated, it gives CASSLIAGAFF. The rearrangement joins TRBV12-3 or TRBV12-4 to TRBJ1-1; D unresolved. The CDR3 runs 11 residues. The V and J ends lost 2 bases and 10 bases respectively, with 8 bases between them.

This chain links TRBV29-1 with TRBJ2-2, with D maybe TRBD1 (7 bases). The ends were cut back, 0 bases at V and 5 bases at J, with 22 bases in the middle. This CDR3 comprises 18 residues. CDR1 is SQVTM and CDR2 is ANQGSEA in the germline V gene. CDR3 sequence (DNA): TGCAGCGTTGAAGATCTTCCAGGGGGGCCCTTAGGGACCGGGGAGCTGTTTTTT. Its translation is CSVEDLPGGPLGTGELFF.

J is TRBJ1-1 and V is TRBV19, with D possibly TRBD1 on 5 matching bases. V lost 5 bases to trimming and J lost 6 bases, with 13 bases between them. The CDR3 spans 13 residues. In germline, CDR1 is LNHDA, CDR2 SQIVND (reference sequence). CDR3 sequence: CASSGRGYPEAFF. CDR3 DNA sequence: TGTGCCAGTAGTGGAAGGGGTTATCCTGAAGCTTTCTTT.

V gene TRBV19 combines with J gene TRBJ1-1; 8 bases are shared with TRBD1. There are 16 residues in the CDR3. Germline trimming cut 6 bases from V and 4 bases from J; bases unmatched to any gene: 13. CDR1 and CDR2 from the germline V gene are LNHDA and SQIVND (reference sequence). CDR3 in amino acids: CASSQRQGWGFTEAFF. The CDR3 DNA is TGTGCCAGTAGCCAACGACAGGGGTGGGGATTCACTGAAGCTTTCTTT.

The chain has TRBV11-3 and TRBJ2-1; a weak D match, TRBD1 (5 bases). Trimming took 1 base from V and 4 from J, leaving 14 bases between them. Germline V gene sequence: CDR1 SGHNT, CDR2 YENEEA. The CDR3 sequence is 16 residues long. CDR3 DNA: TGTGCCAGCAGCTTAGGGGGTTGGGGCAATTACAATGAGCAGTTCTTC. This codes for CASSLGGWGNYNEQFF.

V and J are TRBV10-2 and TRBJ1-1; D is perhaps TRBD1 (5 bases). The germline gives CDR1 WSHSY, CDR2 SAAADI. Trimming took 7 bases from V and 0 from J, leaving 9 bases between them. CDR3 length equals 13 residues. CDR3 sequence: CASMGGMNTEAFF. The CDR3 DNA follows: TGCGCCAGCATGGGGGGAATGAACACTGAAGCTTTCTTT.

The chain employs TRBV19 and TRBJ1-4; unclear D gene. Germline CDR1 LNHDA, CDR2 SQIVND (reference sequence). This CDR3 comprises 15 residues. V was pared by 5 bases and J by 0 bases, with 10 bases between. CDR3 bases: TGTGCCAGTAGTCTGAGTCAAGCAACTAATGAAAAACTGTTTTTT. This sequence encodes CASSLSQATNEKLFF.

The chain has TRBV5-6 and TRBJ2-1; the D gene is possibly TRBD2 (6 bases). Trimming cost V 4 bases and J 4 bases, with 12 bases left between them. The CDR3 runs 14 residues. Germline values: CDR1 SGHDT, CDR2 YYEEEE. The CDR3 sequence is CASSRGFNYNEQFF. CDR3 DNA sequence: TGTGCCAGCAGCCGGGGGTTTAATTACAATGAGCAGTTCTTC.

This clone was seen a single time. The chain joins TRBV19 to TRBJ2-2; 11 bases agree with TRBD1. V was pared by 7 bases and J by 6 bases, with 25 bases of the junction left unmatched. Germline V gene lookup returns CDR1 LNHDA and CDR2 SQIVND (reference sequence). The length of the CDR3 is 21 residues. The CDR3 region has the DNA TGTGCCAGTACCCAACGTCGGGGGACAGGGGGAAATAGCGGGAGTTCCGGGGAGCTGTTTTTT. Its protein product is CASTQRRGTGGNSGSSGELFF.

This chain connects TRBV11-3 to TRBJ2-7; tentatively, D is TRBD2 (6 bases). V lost 7 bases, J lost 0 bases, and 19 bases lay in between. The CDR3 loop spans 16 amino acids. Germline-derived CDR1 and CDR2 are SGHNT and YENEEA. In DNA form, the CDR3 reads TGTGCCAGCACCCTAACGGGACTCCCAGCCTCCTACGAGCAGTACTTC. Its protein product is CASTLTGLPASYEQYF.

The chain has TRBV14 and TRBJ1-6; 8 nucleotides match TRBD1. The V segment lost 5 bases and the J segment 7 bases; nucleotides outside the gene matches: 4. Germline values: CDR1 SGHDN, CDR2 FVKESK. There are 14 residues in the CDR3. The DNA of the CDR3 is TGTGCCAGCAGCTTACGACAGGGGAATTCACCCCTCCACTTT. It encodes CASSLRQGNSPLHF.

This chain connects TRBV5-1 to TRBJ1-5, with D hard to call. CDR3 length: 14 amino acids. Germline V CDR1 and CDR2: SGHRS, YFSETQ. Trimming removed 5 bases from V and 5 bases from J, with 14 bases in between. The CDR3 reads CASSPDNPYQPQHF. Here the CDR3 DNA reads TGCGCCAGCAGTCCAGACAACCCCTATCAGCCCCAGCATTTT.

The chain uses TRBV9 and TRBJ2-3; TRBD2 matches at 15 bases. This CDR3 is 17 amino acids long. From germline, CDR1 is SGDLS and CDR2 YYNGEE. Losses at the gene ends were 4 bases for V and 3 bases for J; bases not matched to a gene: 6. The CDR3 loop is CASSFRTSGGGTDTQYF. CDR3 DNA: TGTGCCAGCAGCTTCCGGACTAGCGGGGGGGGGACAGATACGCAGTATTTT.

The V and J genes are TRBV19 and TRBJ2-7; tentative D call: TRBD2 (5 bases). The CDR3 spans 14 residues. V was pared by 3 bases and J by 1 base, with 10 bases between. Germline CDR1 and CDR2: LNHDA and SQIVND (reference sequence). The CDR3 coding sequence is TGTGCCAGTAGTATCACTAGTTCTTCCTACGAGCAGTACTTC. This translates into CASSITSSSYEQYF.

J is TRBJ1-3 and V is TRBV30; TRBD1 is a possible D gene (5 bases). The CDR3 loop spans 14 amino acids. Germline V gene lookup returns CDR1 GTSNPN and CDR2 SVGIG (reference sequence). With 1 base removed from V and 4 bases from J, the gap between germline ends came to 11 bases. The CDR3: CAWSAGGVGNTIYF. The CDR3, as DNA: TGTGCCTGGAGTGCCGGAGGGGTAGGAAACACCATATATTTT.

On this clone itself: The DNA is omitted, as the CDR3 cannot be located on it reliably, and the CDR3 follows TCRdb's listing. The rearrangement joins TRBV2 to TRBJ1-1. CDR1 is SNHLY, CDR2 FYNNEI, per germline. Including both end residues, the CDR3 is 14 amino acids long. This chain's CDR3 is CASILGVWGTEAFF.

The V call is TRBV18, the J call TRBJ1-5; 8 bases line up with TRBD1. V shed 4 bases and J 3 bases; nucleotides not matched to a gene: 14. In germline, CDR1 is KGHSH, CDR2 LQKENI. The CDR3 is 18 residues long. CDR3 in amino acids: CASSRPGQDVWDNQPQHF. The CDR3 DNA reads as TGTGCCAGCTCACGGCCGGGACAGGATGTGTGGGACAATCAGCCCCAGCATTTT. Full variable domain (rest looked up from reference TRBV18 and TRBJ1-5): NAGVMQNPRHLVRRRGQEARLRCSPMKGHSHVYWYRQLPEEGLKFMVYLQKENIIDESGMPKERFSAEFPKEGPSILRIQQVVRGDSAAYFCASSRPGQDVWDNQPQHFGDGTRLSIL.

V usage is TRBV7-9 and J usage is TRBJ2-1; D gene uncertain. Per the germline V gene, CDR1 is SEHNR and CDR2 is FQNEAQ (reference sequence). Trimming left V 3 bases short and J 7 bases short, with 16 bases between. The CDR3 covers 15 residues. CDR3 sequence: CASSFNTEVRNEQFF. For the CDR3, the DNA is TGTGCCAGCAGCTTTAACACCGAGGTGCGGAATGAGCAGTTCTTC.

This clone showed up just once. J is TRBJ1-1 and V is TRBV2, with a possible D match to TRBD1 (6 bases). Germline lookup yields CDR1 SNHLY and CDR2 FYNNEI. This CDR3 contains 15 residues. The V and J ends lost 3 bases and 6 bases respectively, with 17 bases between them. DNA of the CDR3: TGTGCCAGCAGTGACCTGACAGGATCCGCCTCTGAAGCTTTCTTT. This encodes CASSDLTGSASEAFF.

The V and J genes are TRBV18 and TRBJ1-1; possibly TRBD1 for D (5 bases). Trimming took 5 bases from V and 2 from J, leaving 12 bases between them. This CDR3 is built from 14 residues. Germline lookup yields CDR1 KGHSH and CDR2 LQKENI. The CDR3 protein is CASSSAGANTEAFF. The DNA of the CDR3 is TGTGCCAGCTCATCCGCTGGGGCCAACACTGAAGCTTTCTTT.